Shown below are 15 T cell receptor beta chains from a single sample sequenced in a study of shared clonotypes between healthy human individuals. The protocol was immunoSEQ multiplex PCR, while the TCRdb copy is restricted to in-frame clones and leaves out a portion. This sample yields about 2.1 million clones, of which 93% are seen a single time; under 2% belongs to the top ten. Naivety among CD8 cells was defined by CD45RO negativity and positive CCR7 selection, thereby excluding terminally differentiated effector memory CD45RA+ cells. Specimen: naive CD8+ T cells from PBMCs. These receptors were collected from a young man in good health. Some clones in this sample may be carry-over from other donors' samples.

The gene calls are TRBV7-6 and TRBJ1-2, with 10 nucleotides matching TRBD1. Germline V gene sequence: CDR1 SGHVS, CDR2 FNYEAQ. The CDR3 spans 15 residues. Trimming removed 5 bases from V and 3 bases from J; junction bases left unmatched: 6. The CDR3 loop is CASSPLGTGDYGYTF. The CDR3 DNA reads TGTGCCAGCAGCCCCCTCGGGACAGGGGACTATGGCTACACCTTC.

V is TRBV27 and J is TRBJ1-1; D is ambiguous. The CDR3 totals 13 residues. Trimming shortened V by 2 bases and J by 7 bases, and 11 bases separated the two germline ends. Germline-derived CDR1 and CDR2 are MNHEY and SMNVEV (reference sequence). This chain's CDR3 is CASSLAFLDEAFF. In DNA, the CDR3 is TGTGCCAGCAGTTTAGCCTTTCTCGATGAAGCTTTCTTT.

J is TRBJ2-1 and V is TRBV30; D is possibly TRBD2 (6 bases). The germline CDR1 and CDR2 sequences are GTSNPN and SVGIG (reference sequence). V was pared by 1 base and J by 6 bases, with 16 bases between. The CDR3 consists of 15 residues. As DNA, the CDR3 is TGTGCCTGGAGTGCCCCGGGGAGGTTTACCAATGAGCAGTTCTTC. Protein product: CAWSAPGRFTNEQFF.

The V call is TRBV15, the J call TRBJ2-1; 8 positions match TRBD2. The CDR3 length is 16 residues. V trimming: 0 bases; J trimming: 5 bases; junction bases outside the gene matches: 6. In germline, CDR1 is LNHNV, CDR2 YYDKDF (reference sequence). The CDR3: CATSRELAGGHNEQFF. The CDR3 DNA reads as TGTGCCACCAGCAGAGAGTTGGCGGGAGGCCACAATGAGCAGTTCTTC.

The rearrangement uses TRBV7-9 and TRBJ2-2; perhaps TRBD1 as D (6 bases). This CDR3 has 17 residues. Germline V gene sequence: CDR1 SEHNR, CDR2 FQNEAQ (reference sequence). V was clipped by 4 bases and J by 0 bases, with 15 bases between them. CDR3: CASSSASTGSNTGELFF. In DNA, the CDR3 is TGTGCCAGCAGCTCGGCGTCGACAGGATCGAACACCGGGGAGCTGTTTTTT.

The chain links TRBV29-1 to TRBJ2-3; D is possibly TRBD2 (6 bases). V lost 6 bases and J lost 4, with 14 bases in between. Germline assignment: CDR1 SQVTM and CDR2 ANQGSEA. This CDR3 is built from 13 residues. CDR3 sequence reads: CSVLGGTSDTQYF. The CDR3 DNA follows: TGCAGCGTATTAGGCGGGACGTCAGATACGCAGTATTTT.

The V and J genes are TRBV27 and TRBJ2-7; possibly TRBD2 for D (5 bases). This CDR3 is 11 amino acids long. V lost 10 bases, J lost 5 bases, and 12 bases lay in between. Germline lookup yields CDR1 MNHEY and CDR2 SMNVEV (reference sequence). Here the CDR3 DNA reads TGTGCCACCGGGGAAGGCAACGAGCAGTACTTC. It yields the protein CATGEGNEQYF.

The rearrangement links TRBV9 to TRBJ2-1; TRBD2 matches 7 bases. The CDR3 is made up of 16 amino acids. Germline V gene sequence: CDR1 SGDLS, CDR2 YYNGEE. The ends lost 1 base at V and 2 bases at J; junction bases unmatched: 6. CDR3 protein: CASSVSGGGTYNEQFF. The CDR3 DNA is TGTGCCAGCAGCGTATCGGGGGGAGGGACCTACAATGAGCAGTTCTTC.

The chain uses TRBV10-2 and TRBJ1-1; TRBD1 is a possible D gene (6 bases). CDR1 is WSHSY, CDR2 SAAADI, per germline. The CDR3 totals 11 residues. The V end lost 10 bases, the J end lost 5 bases, and 11 bases lay between the germline ends. The CDR3 DNA reads as TGCGCCACACTAGGGGGGACTGAAGCTTTCTTT. Translated: CATLGGTEAFF.

The chain uses TRBV6-1 and TRBJ2-3, with D uncertain. V dropped 2 bases and J dropped 0 bases, with 12 bases sitting between them. Germline loops: CDR1 MNHNS, CDR2 SASEGT. The CDR3 extends over 16 amino acids. CDR3 sequence reads: CASSETPSASTDTQYF. In DNA form, the CDR3 reads TGTGCCAGCAGTGAAACCCCGTCGGCTAGCACAGATACGCAGTATTTT.

The chain carries TRBV27 and TRBJ2-7, with D possibly being TRBD2 (7 bases). V was pared by 6 bases and J by 1 base, with 16 bases between. The length of the CDR3 is 15 residues. Germline values: CDR1 MNHEY, CDR2 SMNVEV (reference sequence). In DNA, the CDR3 is TGTGCCAGCAGCACTAGGGGGGGGCAGTCCTACGAGCAGTACTTC. This translates into CASSTRGGQSYEQYF.

V gene TRBV18 combines with J gene TRBJ2-1, with 12 bases aligning to TRBD2. In germline, CDR1 is KGHSH, CDR2 LQKENI. The V and J ends lost 0 bases and 5 bases, in that order; junction bases with no gene match: 5. The CDR3 is 17 amino acids. DNA of the CDR3: TGTGCCAGCTCACCACCTGGACTAGCGGGAACCAACAATGAGCAGTTCTTC. This gives the protein CASSPPGLAGTNNEQFF. Combining the CDR3 with reference TRBV18 and TRBJ2-1 gives the whole variable domain NAGVMQNPRHLVRRRGQEARLRCSPMKGHSHVYWYRQLPEEGLKFMVYLQKENIIDESGMPKERFSAEFPKEGPSILRIQQVVRGDSAAYFCASSPPGLAGTNNEQFFGPGTRLTVL.

This clone was observed a single time. CDR3 nucleotide sequence: TGTGCCAGCAGTTTTTTGAGGACAGGGGGGAACTATGGCTACACCTTC. Its protein product is CASSFLRTGGNYGYTF. V gene TRBV28 combines with J gene TRBJ1-2; the match to TRBD1 covers 10 bases. This CDR3 is built from 16 residues. V was clipped by 3 bases and J by 2 bases; unmatched bases: 6. Germline V CDR1 and CDR2: MDHEN, SYDVKM.

This clone appeared once. The chain joins TRBV27 to TRBJ1-4, with TRBD1 matching over 7 bases. J gave up 5 bases and V 2 bases, and 5 bases lay outside the gene matches. The germline CDR1 and CDR2 sequences are MNHEY and SMNVEV (reference sequence). The CDR3 extends over 15 amino acids. This CDR3 is CASSLDRASNEKLFF. CDR3 coding DNA: TGTGCCAGCAGTTTAGACAGGGCTTCGAATGAAAAACTGTTTTTT.

The chain combines TRBV21-1 with TRBJ2-7; TRBD1, the table's D call, was not compared with the DNA. TRBV21-1 is a pseudogene. This CDR3 has 12 amino acids. The CDR3 bases are TGTGCCAGCGGGACAGGGCCTTTGGAGCAGTACTTC. Translation gives CASGTGPLEQYF.